The rows below give T cell receptor beta chains drawn from one sample of a study of T cell responses to AZD1222 COVID-19 vaccine. TCRdb's copy holds only in-frame clones and misses some; the assay was immunoSEQ multiplex PCR. Among some 150,000 clones listed, roughly nine tenths were seen once. The material was peripheral blood, obtained on day 0 of AZD1222 vaccination. These receptors all stem from an adult in good health. The CDR3 runs from the conserved cysteine through the conserved F or W. Each record gives: V gene, clone size, J gene, D gene, CDR3 length, CDR3 protein, CDR3 DNA. A D gene is named only where the DNA matches it firmly. Only part of the rows carry a size: once, few, many, or a class if the clone is expanded.

TRBV9	few	TRBJ1-3	TRBD1	14	CASSNMGQGNTIYF	TGTGCCAGCAGCAATATGGGACAGGGAAACACCATATATTTT
TRBV25-1	.	TRBJ2-7	.	14	CASSDPQSSYEQYF	TGTGCCAGCAGTGATCCTCAAAGCTCCTACGAGCAGTACTTC
TRBV3-1/TRBV3-2	.	TRBJ1-5	.	14	CASSQRGRGQPQHF	TGTGCCAGCAGCCAAAGGGGAAGGGGGCAGCCCCAGCATTTT
TRBV5-6	.	TRBJ1-2	TRBD1	13	CASSFRQGDGYTF	TGTGCCAGCAGCTTTAGACAGGGGGATGGCTACACCTTC
TRBV27	.	TRBJ2-7	TRBD1	15	CASSSPGTGVGEQYF	TGTGCCAGCAGTTCCCCCGGGACAGGGGTCGGCGAGCAGTACTTC
TRBV6-5	.	TRBJ1-5	.	13	CASSYSTKYPQHF	TGTGCCAGCAGTTACTCGACTAAATACCCCCAGCATTTT
TRBV5-1	.	TRBJ1-1	.	14	CASSLEAGLTEAFF	TGCGCCAGCAGCTTGGAAGCAGGGTTGACTGAAGCTTTCTTT
TRBV5-4	.	TRBJ2-3	TRBD2	14	CAAVAGGGTDTQYF	TGTGCCGCGGTAGCGGGAGGAGGAACAGATACGCAGTATTTT
TRBV18	.	TRBJ1-2	TRBD1	18	CASSPLAGQGTINYGYTF	TGTGCCAGCTCACCTCTTGCGGGACAGGGAACTATTAACTATGGCTACACCTTC
TRBV5-4	.	TRBJ2-5	.	17	CASSLPPGPGRTETQYF	TGTGCCAGCAGCTTGCCCCCCGGTCCAGGACGTACAGAGACCCAGTACTTC
TRBV11-2	.	TRBJ1-2	.	13	CASSLRFFAGYTF	TGTGCCAGCAGCTTAAGGTTTTTCGCAGGCTACACCTTC
TRBV27	.	TRBJ2-1	TRBD2	16	CASSLIGGSSYNEQFF	TGTGCCAGCAGTTTAATTGGCGGGAGCTCCTACAATGAGCAGTTCTTC
TRBV2	.	TRBJ2-3	.	12	CARGGRVSAQYF	TGTGCCAGAGGCGGCCGTGTCTCGGCGCAGTATTTT
TRBV3-1/TRBV3-2	.	TRBJ1-3	.	12	CASSQVSNTIYF	TGTGCCAGCAGCCAAGTCTCTAACACCATATATTTT